This T cell receptor (beta chain) was sequenced in a study of blood T cell repertoires in COVID-19. Study overall: Samples representing acute and convalescent COVID-19 were sourced from the United States, Italy and Spain. T cells, B-cell-depleted T cells, or PBMCs provided the cDNA or gDNA that served as material.

Germline V CDR1 and CDR2: MGHDK, SYGVNS. CDR3 length: 12 amino acids. V gave up 8 bases and J gave up 7 bases; unmatched junction bases: 7. Methods used by the authors: Estimates of nucleated cell counts were drawn from the amplification of reference gene primers. Profiled with immunoSEQ multiplex PCR; TCRdb holds only in-frame clones, not every one. V, J and clone size are taken as reported in that table, and D and trimming were inferred from the DNA itself. Among over 40,000 clones listed, approximately 80% were seen once. The chain employs TRBV25-1 and TRBJ2-5; TRBD2 agrees at 7 bases. Sequencing was carried out using peripheral blood. The sequence was obtained from a woman aged 60-75 years with acute or convalescent COVID-19. CDR3 sequence (DNA): TGTGCCAGCCAGTGGGAGGGTGGGACCCAGTACTTC. Protein product: CASQWEGGTQYF.